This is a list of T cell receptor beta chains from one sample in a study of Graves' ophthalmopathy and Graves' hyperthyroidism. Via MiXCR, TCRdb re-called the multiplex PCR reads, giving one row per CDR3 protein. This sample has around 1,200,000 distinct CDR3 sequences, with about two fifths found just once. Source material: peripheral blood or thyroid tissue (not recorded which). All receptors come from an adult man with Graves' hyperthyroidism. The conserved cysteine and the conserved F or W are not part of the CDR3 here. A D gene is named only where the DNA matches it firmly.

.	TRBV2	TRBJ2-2	ASTKAGLF
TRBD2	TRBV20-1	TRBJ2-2	SASEGRERDTGELF
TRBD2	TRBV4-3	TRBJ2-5	ASSQGAGLAGVIETQY
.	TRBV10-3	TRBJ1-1	ASSNDRSVNTEAF
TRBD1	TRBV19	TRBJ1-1	ASSRTGTAEAF
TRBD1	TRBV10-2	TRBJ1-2	ASSETGASYGYT
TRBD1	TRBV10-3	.	ASSRAWTGTYEQY
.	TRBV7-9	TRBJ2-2	ASSPQATGNTGELF
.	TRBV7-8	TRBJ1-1	ASRSGRLEAF
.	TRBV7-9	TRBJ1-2	ASSLQGPGYGYT
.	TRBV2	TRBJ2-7	ASSEARAGTALNEDVYEQY
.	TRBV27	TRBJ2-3	ASSVQGDTQY
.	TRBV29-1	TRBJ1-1	SGDKQGAEAF
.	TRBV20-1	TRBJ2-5	SASRPSLETQY
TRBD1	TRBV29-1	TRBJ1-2	SVRDRGFAHGYT
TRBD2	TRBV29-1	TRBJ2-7	SVSGASGSFDEQY
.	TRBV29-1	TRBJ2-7	SVGGGVLGEQY
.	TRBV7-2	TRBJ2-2	ASSLWSTGELF
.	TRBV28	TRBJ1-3	ASSQPRTGNTIY
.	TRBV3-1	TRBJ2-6	ASDDSGANVLT
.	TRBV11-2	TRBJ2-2	ASSNRATGELF
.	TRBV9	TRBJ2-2	ASSVAGVLNTGELF
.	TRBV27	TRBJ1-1	ASSFKYNTEAF
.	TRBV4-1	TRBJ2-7	ASSQVSGRTPYEQY
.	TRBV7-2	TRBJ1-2	ASSSNGGPVGYT
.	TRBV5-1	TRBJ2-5	ASSLSLLAASTDTQY
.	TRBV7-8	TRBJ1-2	ASKASGGLGYT
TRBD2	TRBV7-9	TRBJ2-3	ASSLVSGSPDTQY
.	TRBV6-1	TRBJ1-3	ASSVDNLSPIY
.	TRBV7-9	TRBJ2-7	ASRPPGRGYEQY
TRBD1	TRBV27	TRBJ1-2	ASSRTGQGSYGYT
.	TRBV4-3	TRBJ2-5	ASSQGGSSWAGETQY
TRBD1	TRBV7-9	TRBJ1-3	ASRGQGSGNTIY
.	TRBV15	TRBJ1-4	ATSRDISSNEKLF
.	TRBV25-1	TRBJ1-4	ASSYSGLSNEKLF
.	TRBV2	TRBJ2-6	ASSEAEISGANVLT
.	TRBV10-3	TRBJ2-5	AISEEGRKETQY
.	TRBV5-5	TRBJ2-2	ASSLGFWDNTGELF
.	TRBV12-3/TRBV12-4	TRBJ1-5	ASSLEVEPQH
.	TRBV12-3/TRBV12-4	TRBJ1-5	ASSSTTPGWPQH
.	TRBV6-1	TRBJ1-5	ASSESLNRPQH
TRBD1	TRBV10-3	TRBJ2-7	AISGRQGDYEQY
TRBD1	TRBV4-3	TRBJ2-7	ASSPGQGAGAYEQY
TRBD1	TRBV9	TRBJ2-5	ASSVGAGGAPQY
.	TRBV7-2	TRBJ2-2	ASSPPGNTGELF
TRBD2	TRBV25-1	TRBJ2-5	ASSSGLAVQSQETQY
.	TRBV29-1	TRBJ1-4	SVSLGPEKLF
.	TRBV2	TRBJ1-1	ASSAVVFTEAF
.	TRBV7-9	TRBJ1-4	ASSDTGEKLF
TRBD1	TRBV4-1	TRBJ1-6	ASGQGPGTAGNSPLH
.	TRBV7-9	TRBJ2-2	ASSYTGMILRELF
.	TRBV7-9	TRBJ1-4	ASKRTKEEKLF
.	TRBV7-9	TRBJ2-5	ASQTTDRKETQY
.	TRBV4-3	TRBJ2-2	ASSQDPKTGKNTGELF
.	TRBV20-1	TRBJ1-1	SADPRGLRGRGTEAF